Listed below are T cell receptor beta chains from one sample, sequenced in a study of T cell repertoires in cytomegalovirus infection. The antigens of these receptors remain unknown. TCRdb ran MiXCR on the reads and lists one entry per CDR3 protein. The sample includes approximately 43,000 distinct CDR3 sequences, approximately 20% of them seen just once. The specimen was PBMCs, sequenced either directly or after in vitro stimulation (not recorded which). Every receptor here comes from a human donor in good health (CMV status not recorded). Some clones in this sample may be carry-over from other donors' samples. Both conserved end residues are part of each CDR3. A D gene is named only where the DNA matches it firmly. Clone size is not always given. Where it is, it says once, few, many or a class for expanded clones.

TRBJ2-3,NA,NA,TRBV6-2/TRBV6-3,CASRPQLRDTSTDTQYF,TGTGCCAGCAGACCCCAACTCCGAGATACTAGCACAGATACGCAGTATTTT
TRBJ1-1,many,TRBD1,TRBV7-8,CASSSGQGPTEAFF,TGTGCCAGCAGCTCCGGACAGGGGCCCACTGAAGCTTTCTTT
TRBJ1-2,many,NA,TRBV28,CASSLPGYGYTF,TGTGCCAGCAGTTTGCCCGGCTATGGCTACACCTTC
TRBJ2-5,once,NA,TRBV12-3/TRBV12-4,CASSLGLVVGETQYF,TGTGCCAGCAGTTTAGGACTAGTAGTCGGTGAGACCCAGTACTTC
TRBJ2-7,NA,NA,TRBV28,CASSPGTLGSYEQYF,TGTGCCAGCAGTCCCGGGACACTTGGCTCCTACGAGCAGTACTTC
TRBJ2-2,many,TRBD2,TRBV6-6,CASSRLAGNTGELFF,TGTGCCAGCAGCCGACTAGCGGGAAACACCGGGGAGCTGTTTTTT
TRBJ1-5,NA,NA,TRBV23-1,CASSQSVKGVDQPQHF,TGCGCCAGCAGTCAATCTGTAAAGGGTGTTGATCAGCCCCAGCATTTT
TRBJ2-4,many,NA,TRBV12-3/TRBV12-4,CASSLMGIAKNIQYF,TGTGCCAGCAGTTTAATGGGAATAGCCAAAAACATTCAGTACTTC
TRBJ2-7,NA,NA,TRBV4-3,CASSQSAGPPYREQYF,TGCGCCAGCAGCCAATCAGCGGGCCCACCTTACCGCGAGCAGTACTTC
TRBJ2-2,few,TRBD1,TRBV6-6,CASSLTGTGSGGELFF,TGTGCCAGCAGCCTAACCGGGACAGGGTCCGGCGGGGAGCTGTTTTTT
TRBJ1-6,few,NA,TRBV3-1,CASSQGSASYNSPLHF,TGTGCCAGCAGCCAAGGGTCAGCCTCCTATAATTCACCCCTCCACTTT
TRBJ2-1,many,TRBD1,TRBV6-2/TRBV6-3,CASRQGASNEQFF,TGTGCCAGCAGACAGGGGGCGTCGAATGAGCAGTTCTTC
TRBJ2-3,many,TRBD2,TRBV14,CASSQAGLADTDTQYF,TGTGCCAGCAGCCAAGCGGGACTAGCGGACACAGATACGCAGTATTTT
TRBJ1-3,few,NA,TRBV5-4,CASSSDHKNTIYF,TGTGCCAGCAGCTCGGACCATAAAAACACCATATATTTT
TRBJ1-5,few,TRBD1,TRBV5-1,CASSTGQGDNQPQHF,TGCGCCAGCAGCACCGGACAGGGGGACAATCAGCCCCAGCATTTT
TRBJ2-7,few,NA,TRBV29-1,CSAGQWENEQYF,TGCAGCGCCGGACAGTGGGAAAACGAGCAGTACTTC
TRBJ2-1,NA,NA,TRBV5-5,CASSLPSYGEQFF,TGTGCCAGCAGCTTACCTTCCTACGGTGAGCAGTTCTTC
TRBJ2-5,few,NA,TRBV11-2,CASSLEEGGHPVAQETQYF,TGTGCCAGCAGCTTAGAAGAGGGCGGACACCCAGTGGCCCAAGAGACCCAGTACTTC
TRBJ2-3,many,TRBD1,TRBV7-9,CASSLIADRDSTDTQYF,TGTGCCAGCAGCTTAATAGCGGACAGGGACAGCACAGATACGCAGTATTTT
TRBJ1-1,NA,TRBD1,TRBV5-4,CASSPGQGAAEAFF,TGTGCCAGCAGCCCGGGCCAGGGGGCGGCTGAAGCTTTCTTT
TRBJ2-5,NA,TRBD1,TRBV6-1,CASSGQGETQYF,TGTGCCAGCAGCGGACAGGGGGAGACCCAGTACTTC
TRBJ2-7,NA,NA,TRBV7-4,CASSHRGGDSSYEQYF,TGTGCCAGCAGCCATAGGGGCGGGGACAGCTCCTACGAGCAGTACTTC
TRBJ2-1,few,NA,TRBV10-3,CAISEGRLRTISYNEQFF,TGTGCCATCAGTGAGGGTCGGCTGCGGACTATATCCTACAATGAGCAGTTCTTC
TRBJ1-2,NA,NA,TRBV2,CASDKTDRSYTF,TGTGCCAGCGACAAGACAGACCGGAGCTACACCTTC
TRBJ2-2,few,TRBD2,TRBV7-3,CASSSSSGRMDTGELFF,TGTGCCAGCAGCTCCTCTAGCGGGAGGATGGACACCGGGGAGCTGTTTTTT
TRBJ2-3,many,TRBD1,TRBV19,CASSKTGSDTQYF,TGTGCCAGTAGTAAGACAGGGTCAGATACGCAGTATTTT
TRBJ1-2,NA,TRBD1,TRBV7-9,CASSAGQGTRGYTF,TGTGCCAGCAGCGCGGGACAGGGGACGCGGGGCTACACCTTC
TRBJ2-7,many,TRBD2,TRBV5-1,CASSHGTSGYEQYF,TGCGCCAGCAGCCATGGGACTAGCGGCTACGAGCAGTACTTC
TRBJ2-5,few,TRBD2,TRBV15,CATSRGGAQWETQYF,TGTGCCACCAGCCGGGGGGGTGCGCAATGGGAGACCCAGTACTTC
TRBJ2-6,medium-sized,NA,TRBV27,CASSSGRLSGANVLTF,TGTGCCAGCAGTTCCGGACGGCTCTCTGGGGCCAACGTCCTGACTTTC
TRBJ2-1,NA,TRBD2,TRBV7-2,CASSPPGGATYNEQFF,TGTGCCAGCAGCCCCCCGGGGGGGGCCACTTACAATGAGCAGTTCTTC
TRBJ2-3,many,NA,TRBV7-9,CASSVQADGTDTQYF,TGTGCCAGCAGCGTACAGGCGGATGGCACAGATACGCAGTATTTT
TRBJ2-3,few,TRBD1,TRBV9,CASSVGQGSDTQYF,TGTGCCAGCAGCGTAGGACAGGGGTCAGATACGCAGTATTTT
TRBJ2-1,few,TRBD1,TRBV7-9,CASRMTGTSFNEQFF,TGTGCCAGCAGAATGACAGGGACCTCTTTCAATGAGCAGTTCTTC
TRBJ1-2,NA,NA,TRBV12-3/TRBV12-4,CASSPTPPTGGGGYTF,TGTGCCAGCAGTCCGACACCCCCTACAGGAGGAGGTGGCTACACCTTC
TRBJ2-1,NA,NA,TRBV11-2,CASSLEGNSYNEQFF,TGTGCCAGCAGCTTAGAAGGCAATTCCTACAATGAGCAGTTCTTC
TRBJ1-3,many,TRBD1,TRBV7-9,CASSSPGQLLSGNTIYF,TGTGCCAGCAGCTCTCCGGGACAGCTACTCTCTGGAAACACCATATATTTT
TRBJ2-3,once,NA,TRBV27,CASSELAGTDTQYF,TGTGCCAGCAGTGAACTAGCCGGCACAGATACGCAGTATTTT
TRBJ1-6,many,NA,TRBV4-3,CASSQVQGDYNSPLHF,TGCGCCAGCAGCCAAGTACAGGGCGACTATAATTCACCCCTCCACTTT
TRBJ1-4,NA,NA,TRBV5-1,CASSRSGGADNEKLFF,TGCGCCAGCAGCCGTTCCGGGGGGGCAGACAATGAAAAACTGTTTTTT
TRBJ2-5,few,NA,TRBV15,CATSRDLGGPETQYF,TGTGCCACCAGCAGAGATTTGGGGGGGCCGGAGACCCAGTACTTC
TRBJ2-5,NA,TRBD2,TRBV6-1,CASSEAGGAGETQYF,TGTGCCAGCAGTGAAGCGGGAGGGGCCGGCGAGACCCAGTACTTC
TRBJ2-3,few,NA,TRBV6-1,CASSYARGTDTQYF,TGTGCCAGCAGTTACGCGCGGGGCACAGATACGCAGTATTTT
TRBJ1-6,many,TRBD1,TRBV10-3,CATETGNNSPLHF,TGTGCCACCGAGACAGGGAATAATTCACCCCTCCACTTT